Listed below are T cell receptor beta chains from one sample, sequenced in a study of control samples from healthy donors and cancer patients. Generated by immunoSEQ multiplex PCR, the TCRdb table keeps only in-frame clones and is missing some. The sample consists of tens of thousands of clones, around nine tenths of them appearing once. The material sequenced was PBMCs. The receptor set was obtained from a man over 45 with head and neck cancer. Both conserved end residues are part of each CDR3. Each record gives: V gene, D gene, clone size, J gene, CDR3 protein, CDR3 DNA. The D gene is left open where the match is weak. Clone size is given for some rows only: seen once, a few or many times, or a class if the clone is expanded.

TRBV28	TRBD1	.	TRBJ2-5	CASGTDQETQYF	TGTGCCAGTGGGACAGATCAAGAGACCCAGTACTTC
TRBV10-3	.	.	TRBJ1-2	CAISAGTTNYGYTF	TGTGCCATCAGTGCCGGGACTACAAACTATGGCTACACCTTC
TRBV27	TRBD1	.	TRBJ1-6	CARKRTGGLNSPLHF	TGTGCCAGAAAACGAACAGGGGGCCTTAATTCACCCCTCCACTTT
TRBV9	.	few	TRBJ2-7	CARPPGEYEQYF	TGTGCCAGACCCCCAGGGGAATACGAGCAGTACTTC
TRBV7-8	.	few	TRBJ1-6	CASSLKRVSYNSPLHF	TGTGCCAGCAGCTTAAAGAGGGTCTCCTATAATTCACCCCTCCACTTT
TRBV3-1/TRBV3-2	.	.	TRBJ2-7	CASSQGVSNSYEQYF	TGTGCCAGCAGCCAAGGGGTTAGCAACTCCTACGAGCAGTACTTC
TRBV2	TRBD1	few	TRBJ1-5	CASILDRVGNQPQHF	TGTGCCAGCATCCTGGACAGGGTTGGCAATCAGCCCCAGCATTTT
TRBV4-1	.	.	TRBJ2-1	CASSQGPRGRNEQFF	TGCGCCAGCAGCCAAGGACCACGAGGTCGCAATGAGCAGTTCTTC
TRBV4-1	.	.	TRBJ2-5	CASSQVPRLETQYF	TGCGCCAGCAGCCAAGTACCAAGATTAGAGACCCAGTACTTC
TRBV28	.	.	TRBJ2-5	CASSSIRESQETQYF	TGTGCCAGCAGTTCCATCCGGGAATCACAAGAGACCCAGTACTTC
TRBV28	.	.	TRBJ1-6	CASSLGNSPLHF	TGTGCCAGCAGTTTAGGGAATTCACCCCTCCACTTT
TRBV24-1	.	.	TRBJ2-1	CATSDSGTSVYNEQFF	TGTGCCACCAGTGATTCCGGGACAAGCGTTTACAATGAGCAGTTCTTC
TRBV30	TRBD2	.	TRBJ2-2	CAWSAGSGGSGELFF	TGTGCCTGGAGTGCCGGGAGCGGGGGGTCCGGGGAGCTGTTTTTT
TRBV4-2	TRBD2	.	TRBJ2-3	CASSQTSEGPDTQYF	TGTGCCAGCAGCCAGACTAGCGAGGGGCCAGATACGCAGTATTTT
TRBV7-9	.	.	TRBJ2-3	CASSLDRGDSERDTQYF	TGTGCCAGCAGCTTAGATCGGGGGGACAGCGAGAGAGATACGCAGTATTTT
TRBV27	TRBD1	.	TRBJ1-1	CASSYRRTGRSGVGTEAFF	TGTGCCAGCAGTTACCGACGGACAGGGCGGAGTGGAGTGGGCACTGAAGCTTTCTTT
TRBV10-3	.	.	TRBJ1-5	CAISESRTDPSNQPQHF	TGTGCCATCAGTGAGTCAAGGACGGACCCTTCTAATCAGCCCCAGCATTTT
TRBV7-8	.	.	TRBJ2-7	CASIGLSYEQYF	TGTGCCAGCATAGGGCTCTCCTACGAGCAGTACTTC
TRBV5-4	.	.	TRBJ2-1	CASSLATGNEQFF	TGTGCCAGCAGCCTTGCAACAGGGAATGAGCAGTTCTTC
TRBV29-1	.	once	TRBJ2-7	CSARTDGYEQYF	TGCAGCGCCAGGACAGACGGGTACGAGCAGTACTTC
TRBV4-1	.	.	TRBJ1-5	CASSQEGGGQPQHF	TGCGCCAGCAGCCAAGAAGGGGGTGGTCAGCCCCAGCATTTT
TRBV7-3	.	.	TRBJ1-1	CASSHEGLNTEAFF	TGTGCCAGCAGCCATGAGGGGCTGAACACTGAAGCTTTCTTT
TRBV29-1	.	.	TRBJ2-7	CSVEDSSYEQYF	TGCAGCGTTGAGGACAGCTCCTACGAGCAGTACTTC
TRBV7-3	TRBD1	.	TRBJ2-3	CASSVQGGTDTQYF	TGTGCCAGCAGCGTACAGGGGGGCACAGATACGCAGTATTTT
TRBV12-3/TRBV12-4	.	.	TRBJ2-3	CASNSGTGRTQYF	TGTGCCAGCAATTCCGGCACAGGGCGTACGCAGTATTTT